Reported below is one TCR beta chain. It has no known antigen specificity. An end of the junction does not agree with germline; a read error may underlie this. The data were taken from a study of tumor and adjacent non-tumor tissue in lung cancer (dated by TCRdb to the late 2010s). Regarding the complete study: The cohort included roughly 11 adenocarcinoma, 2 squamous cell carcinoma and 1 small cell lung cancer patients. Sequencing generated a total of 125,075,908 productive TCRbeta reads, averaging about 4.2 million reads per sample. Bulk TCRbeta repertoires were compared between lung tumor tissue and matched distant non-tumor lung tissue obtained from 15 lung cancer patients. Ages among the approximately 15 patients ranged from roughly 30 to 76 years, there were some 10 men and 5 women, and disease was at TNM stage I to III. TCRbeta CDR3 sequencing was performed on under 35 paired specimens, with one tumor sample and one normal lung sample collected per patient.

Including cysteine and phenylalanine, the CDR3 has 17 amino acids. CDR3 DNA is the only sequence kept; it has 51 bases, read in frame from the first base. CDR1 and CDR2 (SGHAT, FQDESV) derive from the germline V gene (reference sequence). RNA was isolated from bulk, unsorted tissue, and RNA quality was assessed with a NanoDrop ND-1000 and an Agilent 2100. The donors were newly diagnosed lung cancer patients admitted for thoracic surgery in China from August to November 2014 who had not received prior chemotherapy. Patients with previous radiotherapy or chemotherapy, or with another concurrent cancer, were excluded from the study. Surgical tissue pieces of roughly 1-2 cm3 were preserved in RNAlater solution and stored at -80 °C until use. Broader findings and caveats from the paper: A significantly larger cumulative share of the repertoire was made up by the top 100 clones in normal lung than in tumor tissue. Significantly higher TCR diversity (inverse Simpson) was observed in tumor tissue than in normal lung tissue (approximately 440 vs 150, P = 0.0075, Mann-Whitney U test). Neither the sequencing platform nor unique molecular identifiers are mentioned in the methods. Only approximately 14 patients were included in the cohort, and the need for larger samples and more detailed clinical data was noted by the authors. Peripheral blood was not sequenced, so blood TCRbeta repertoires were not examined in the lung cancer patients of the study. Younger patients had significantly higher TCR diversity, and higher tumor TCR diversity was associated with shorter overall and disease-free survival.

The library was obtained by multiplex PCR. Reads for this sample came from an Illumina HiSeq 2500. TCRbeta libraries were constructed through three rounds of nested PCR with primers (Table S4) according to protocols modified from ARM-PCR. Before sequencing, PCR products in the 200-500 bp range were cut out of the gel and cleaned up using the QIAquick gel extraction kit. For the original study's pipeline: Reads were cleaned with Trimmomatic, merged with FLASH into complete CDR3 sequences, and assigned to V(D)J germline segments with MiTCR. Clonal diversity was calculated as the inverse Simpson's index using VDJtools. In-frame sequences lacking a premature stop codon were counted as productive reads. TCRdb reworked the public reads: Q25 trimming with fastp, MiXCR clone assembly, productive beta chains retained. Every entry covers one CDR3 protein and lists the most common genes and DNA from its rows. TCRdb, not the original authors, processed these V and J calls. Within this sample are about 110,000 distinct CDR3 sequences, with roughly 73% of them counted one time only. 30% to 45% of the sample is taken by the ten largest.

This TCR was sampled from a woman aged 55-69 years with non-small cell lung cancer. The chain is made from TRBV11-1 and TRBJ2-2; the junction holds 12 bases that match TRBD2. Sequenced input: lung tumor tissue. The nucleotides read TGTACCAACAGCCCGCGACTAGCGGGAGAATCCACCAGGGAGCTGTTTTTT. Its protein is CTNSPRLAGESTRELFF.